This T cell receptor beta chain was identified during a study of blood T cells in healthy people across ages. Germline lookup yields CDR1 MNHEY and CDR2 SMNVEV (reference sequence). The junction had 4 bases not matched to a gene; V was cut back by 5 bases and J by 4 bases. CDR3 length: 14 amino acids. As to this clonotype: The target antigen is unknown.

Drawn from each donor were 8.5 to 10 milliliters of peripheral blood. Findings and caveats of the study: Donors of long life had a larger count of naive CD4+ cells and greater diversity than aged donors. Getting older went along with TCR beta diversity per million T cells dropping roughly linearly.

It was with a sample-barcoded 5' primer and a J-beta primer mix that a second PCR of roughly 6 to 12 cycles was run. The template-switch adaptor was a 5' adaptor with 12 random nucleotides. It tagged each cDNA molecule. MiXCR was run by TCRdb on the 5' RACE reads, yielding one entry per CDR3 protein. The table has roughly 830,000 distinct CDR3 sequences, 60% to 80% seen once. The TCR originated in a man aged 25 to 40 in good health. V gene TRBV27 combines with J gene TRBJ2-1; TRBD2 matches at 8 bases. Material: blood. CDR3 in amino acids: CASSSGGRYNEQFF. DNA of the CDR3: TGTGCCAGCAGTAGCGGGGGCCGGTACAATGAGCAGTTCTTC.